Listed here is a single TCR beta chain. The antigen is undetermined. The record originates from a study of T cells after posttransplantation cyclophosphamide. Overall study results and limits: Tissue-infiltrating T cells from skin or gut overlapped little with blood T cells. Donor-recipient repertoire similarity was low at 1-2 months, rising over year one. Recipient CMV seropositivity and CMV reactivation strongly tracked TRB clonality.

Germline V lookup: CDR1 SGHTA, CDR2 FQGNSA. V lost 6 bases to trimming and J lost 7 bases, with 18 bases between them. The CDR3 consists of 15 residues. Control samples came 1 year after myeloablative marrow transplants with methotrexate plus calcineurin inhibitor. TCRdb's copy holds only in-frame clones and misses some; the assay was immunoSEQ multiplex PCR. The data show about 9,100 clones, around 89% seen once. The chain joins TRBV7-2 to TRBJ1-4, with D possibly being TRBD1 (6 bases). The clonotype was recovered from a young adult male patient who received an allogeneic stem cell transplant from an unrelated donor, was CMV-positive, and had no GVHD. Some T cells may possibly be graft donor cells. This material consisted of PBMCs, taken after an allogeneic stem cell transplant with a calcineurin inhibitor and methotrexate. CDR3 nucleotide sequence: TGTGCCAGCAGGCCTACAGGGACATCCGCTGAAAAACTGTTTTTT. Translation gives CASRPTGTSAEKLFF.